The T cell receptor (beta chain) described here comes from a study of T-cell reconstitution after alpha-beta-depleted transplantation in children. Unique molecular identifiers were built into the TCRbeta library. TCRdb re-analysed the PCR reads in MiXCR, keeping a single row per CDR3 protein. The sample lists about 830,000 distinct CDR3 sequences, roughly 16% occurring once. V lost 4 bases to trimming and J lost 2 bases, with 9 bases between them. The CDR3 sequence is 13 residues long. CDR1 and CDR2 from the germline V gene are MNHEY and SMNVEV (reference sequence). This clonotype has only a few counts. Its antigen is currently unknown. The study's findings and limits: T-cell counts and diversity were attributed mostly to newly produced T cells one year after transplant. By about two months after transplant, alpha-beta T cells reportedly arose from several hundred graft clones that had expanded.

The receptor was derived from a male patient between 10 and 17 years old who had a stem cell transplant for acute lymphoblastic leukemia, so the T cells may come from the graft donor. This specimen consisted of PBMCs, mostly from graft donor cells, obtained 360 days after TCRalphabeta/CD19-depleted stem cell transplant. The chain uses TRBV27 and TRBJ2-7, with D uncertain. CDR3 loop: CASSSRVTYEQYF. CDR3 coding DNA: TGTGCCAGCAGTTCTAGAGTAACCTACGAGCAGTACTTC.